This is a list of T cell receptor beta chains from one sample in a study of blood T cells in healthy people across ages. TCRdb redid the calling of the 5' RACE reads with MiXCR, one entry per CDR3 protein. Of hundreds of thousands of distinct CDR3 sequences listed, approximately 53% are singletons. The sample comprised blood. The receptors here all came from an elderly man in good health. Both conserved end residues are part of each CDR3. Fields, in order: clone size, V gene, J gene, CDR3 length, D gene, CDR3 protein. A D gene is named only where the DNA matches it firmly. The size entry is marked missing in some rows and otherwise reads once, few, many or a size class.

few,TRBV10-3,TRBJ2-7,13,TRBD1,CAINRDRAGEQYF
few,TRBV29-1,TRBJ2-7,13,-,CSVRDPFPLEQYF
many,TRBV29-1,TRBJ2-7,12,TRBD1,CSAWDRGYEQYF
once,TRBV11-1,TRBJ2-5,15,-,CASSLASPGGETQYF
once,TRBV11-2,TRBJ2-3,16,TRBD1,CASSPRGQGSTDTQYF
-,TRBV6-1,TRBJ2-6,16,-,CASSSRTAGGANVLTF
-,TRBV3-1,-,16,-,CASSQRPPPQSYEQYF
many,TRBV20-1,TRBJ2-3,15,-,CSADGEKGLADTQYF
few,TRBV29-1,TRBJ1-2,13,TRBD1,CSVVTGDGAGYTF
-,TRBV21-1,TRBJ1-1,14,-,CASSKEGGDTEAFF
few,TRBV12-3/TRBV12-4,-,14,-,CASSFWGWVHEQYF
-,TRBV5-1,TRBJ2-1,14,TRBD2,CASGPSGTYNEQFF
-,TRBV5-1,TRBJ1-1,15,TRBD1,CASSNGQGLNTEAFF
few,TRBV25-1,TRBJ2-1,11,-,CASSGDREQFF
-,TRBV2,TRBJ2-7,15,TRBD2,CASKLTSGPYNEQYF
-,TRBV6-6,-,16,TRBD2,CASSYSTSGVMKTQYF
few,TRBV7-6,TRBJ2-1,16,TRBD2,CASSLIAGAPHNEQFF
-,TRBV7-9,TRBJ2-1,18,-,CASSLRRAEPSSYNEQFF
-,TRBV5-1,TRBJ2-1,17,TRBD2,CASSSILAGGWTNEQFF
few,TRBV28,TRBJ2-3,16,-,CASSSASRGAADTQYF
-,TRBV20-1,TRBJ2-5,15,TRBD2,CSARDRLAGLAGQYF
few,TRBV6-1,TRBJ2-1,16,TRBD2,CASSSLAGVIGNEQFF
-,TRBV9,TRBJ2-7,16,-,CASSVGGALTIYEQYF
few,TRBV6-2/TRBV6-3,TRBJ1-1,12,-,CASSEGFAEAFF
-,TRBV7-3,TRBJ2-3,15,-,CASSLTTAGSSTQYF
-,TRBV20-1,TRBJ1-1,11,-,CSASRGVGAFF
few,TRBV29-1,TRBJ1-2,11,-,CSLGGDRGYTF
-,TRBV2,TRBJ2-7,12,-,CASKIGSYEQYF
-,TRBV7-2,TRBJ2-1,18,TRBD1,CASSLVSIRTGVGNEQFF
-,TRBV10-3,TRBJ2-2,15,-,CAISDTRINTGELFF
few,TRBV12-3/TRBV12-4,TRBJ2-3,14,TRBD2,CASTQTSGHRYAYF
-,TRBV20-1,TRBJ2-1,15,-,CSARDVASVGNEQFF
-,TRBV7-2,TRBJ1-1,15,TRBD1,CASSSPGQANTEAFF
-,TRBV20-1,TRBJ1-6,12,-,CSATRLNSPLHF
-,TRBV25-1,TRBJ1-4,14,-,CASSGPPFFEKLFF
-,TRBV27,TRBJ2-1,13,-,CASSLFPVGEQFF
few,TRBV7-6,TRBJ1-2,15,TRBD1,CASSAGGAGDYGYTF
-,TRBV5-1,TRBJ2-1,14,TRBD2,CASRRENGYNEQFF
few,TRBV7-8,TRBJ1-2,14,-,CASSLEPRDYGYTF